This is a list of T cell receptor beta chains from one sample in a study of T cells in Graves' hyperthyroidism and ophthalmopathy. TCRdb re-derived calls from the multiplex PCR reads in MiXCR, one entry per CDR3 protein. Here the sample spans roughly 290,000 distinct CDR3 sequences, about an eighth being singletons. The sample taken for sequencing was blood. The receptors derive from a woman aged 25 to 45 with Graves' hyperthyroidism that later progressed to Graves' ophthalmopathy. The CDR3 runs from the conserved cysteine through the conserved F or W. The order of the fields is J gene, clone size, D gene, V gene, CDR3 DNA, CDR3 protein. The D gene is left open where the match is weak. Not every row has a clone size; where given, it reads once, few, many or a size class.

>TRBJ1-3|many|NA|TRBV27
TGTGCCAGCGGGAGGGACACGGGTGGAAACACCATATATTTT
CASGRDTGGNTIYF
>TRBJ2-3|NA|TRBD2|TRBV11-2
TGTGCCAGCAGCCAAAGCGGGGGTTACACAGATACGCAGTATTTT
CASSQSGGYTDTQYF
>TRBJ1-2|many|TRBD1|TRBV6-1
TGTGCCAGCAGTTCTTGGGACAGGGGTCCCGGGGGCTACACCTTC
CASSSWDRGPGGYTF
>TRBJ2-5|few|NA|TRBV6-1
TGTGCCAGCAGTTCTGCGAGCGGCGGTAGCACCCAGTACTTC
CASSSASGGSTQYF
>TRBJ2-1|many|TRBD1|TRBV20-1
TGCAGTGCCTGGGACAGGGGAATCAATGAGCAGTTCTTC
CSAWDRGINEQFF
>TRBJ2-2|many|NA|TRBV28
TGTGCCAGCAGTGTAGGGATGGGGGAGCTGTTTTTT
CASSVGMGELFF
>TRBJ2-7|many|NA|TRBV5-5
TGTGCCAGCAGCTCGGAACAGGGGAGGTCCTACGAGCAGTACTTC
CASSSEQGRSYEQYF
>TRBJ2-2|NA|NA|TRBV6-4
TGTGCCAGCAGTGAGCAGGGGGGATCCACCGGGGAGCTGTTTTTT
CASSEQGGSTGELFF
>TRBJ2-1|NA|NA|TRBV3-1
TGTGCCAGCAGCCAAGGAGGGTTCTATGAGCAGTTCTTC
CASSQGGFYEQFF
>TRBJ2-7|few|NA|TRBV28
TGTGCCAGCACCCCCTACCGGGGCTACGAGCAGTACTTC
CASTPYRGYEQYF
>TRBJ1-1|many|NA|TRBV4-1
TGCGCCAGCAGCCAAGAATCGGGACACCCAAACACTGAAGCTTTCTTT
CASSQESGHPNTEAFF
>TRBJ2-3|many|TRBD2|TRBV6-2/TRBV6-3
TGTGCCAGCAGTTACTCGCCCCTAGCGGATGAAACCACCACAGATACGCAGTATTTT
CASSYSPLADETTTDTQYF
>TRBJ2-1|NA|TRBD2|TRBV9
TGTGCCAGCAGCGTAGCCGGGACTAGCGGGAGAAATGAGCAGTTCTTC
CASSVAGTSGRNEQFF
>TRBJ2-7|many|TRBD2|TRBV7-2
TGTGCCAGCAGCTTAGCGGCGGGAGGGATTGATAGGCAGTACTTC
CASSLAAGGIDRQYF
>TRBJ2-1|NA|NA|TRBV6-5
TGTGCCAGCAGTTACTCGAACGGGGATGAGCAGTTCTTC
CASSYSNGDEQFF
>TRBJ2-1|few|NA|TRBV12-3/TRBV12-4
TGTGCCAGCAGCTTCAAAAAGATAGCTGTCGCGCCAAACAATGAGCAGTTCTTC
CASSFKKIAVAPNNEQFF
>TRBJ2-3|few|NA|TRBV7-8
TGTGCCAGCAGCTTAGAACTCTCAGATACGCAGTATTTT
CASSLELSDTQYF
>TRBJ1-4|many|NA|TRBV12-3/TRBV12-4
TGTGCCAGCAGTCTAAGGGGGGGTGGAGCAACTAATGAAAAACTGTTTTTT
CASSLRGGGATNEKLFF
>TRBJ2-3|many|NA|TRBV11-2
TGTGCCAGCAGCTCCCTAGTCCCAGATACGCAGTATTTT
CASSSLVPDTQYF
>TRBJ2-3|many|TRBD2|TRBV5-8
TGTGCCAGCAGCTCTCTAGCGGGAGCATCTGATACGCAGTATTTT
CASSSLAGASDTQYF
>TRBJ2-3|many|TRBD2|TRBV28
TGTGCCAGCAGTCGGGGAACTAGCGGGAATTCCGGAGATACGCAGTATTTT
CASSRGTSGNSGDTQYF
>TRBJ2-5|many|NA|TRBV9
TGTGCCAGCAGCCTAGCACCCCAAGAGACCCAGTACTTC
CASSLAPQETQYF
>TRBJ2-7|many|NA|TRBV7-2
TGTGCCAGCAGCTTAGAGTTCGGTTACGAGCAGTACTTC
CASSLEFGYEQYF
>TRBJ1-1|many|NA|TRBV12-3/TRBV12-4
TGTGCCAGCGGCCCAACGGGAGCTTTCTTT
CASGPTGAFF
>TRBJ1-5|NA|TRBD1|TRBV7-8
TGTGCCAGCAGCTTCAGACAGGGGCGGGAGCGCAATCAGCCCCAGCATTTT
CASSFRQGRERNQPQHF
>TRBJ1-5|many|NA|TRBV6-1
TGTGCCAGCACCTCAGGGTACAATCAGCCCCAGCATTTT
CASTSGYNQPQHF
>TRBJ1-2|many|NA|TRBV30
TGTGCCTGGAGTGAGGGGCGGATGGATGGCTACACCTTC
CAWSEGRMDGYTF
>TRBJ2-7|many|TRBD2|TRBV6-2/TRBV6-3
TGTGCCAGCAGTTCCGGACTAGCGGAAGTCTACGAGCAGTACTTC
CASSSGLAEVYEQYF
>TRBJ2-1|many|TRBD2|TRBV7-2
TGTGCCAGCAGCTCGACTAGCGGGATCTACAATGAGCAGTTCTTC
CASSSTSGIYNEQFF
>TRBJ2-7|many|NA|TRBV11-2
TGTGCCAGCAGCCCCTCATGGGCAGGGAAGGGCGAGCAGTACTTC
CASSPSWAGKGEQYF
>TRBJ1-2|NA|TRBD1|TRBV11-2
TGTGCCAGCAGCCCGACAGGGGGCCGAGTATCCTATGGCTACACCTTC
CASSPTGGRVSYGYTF
>TRBJ2-3|many|TRBD2|TRBV11-1
TGTGCCAGCAGCCTAGCGGGAGGAACCGGCACAGATACGCAGTATTTT
CASSLAGGTGTDTQYF
>TRBJ1-1|many|TRBD1|TRBV3-1
TGTGCCAGCAGTCCAGGACAGGGTCGTAGCACTGAAGCTTTCTTT
CASSPGQGRSTEAFF
>TRBJ1-1|many|NA|TRBV28
TGTGCCAGCAGCCCTACACAGGGTAATACCCCTGAAGCTTTCTTT
CASSPTQGNTPEAFF
>TRBJ2-4|NA|TRBD2|TRBV14
TGTGCCAGCAGCCGTTCGGCGGGAGGATACAAAAACATTCAGTACTTC
CASSRSAGGYKNIQYF
>TRBJ2-7|many|TRBD1|TRBV28
TGTGCCAGCAGTGGGACAGAAAGCTACGAGCAGTACTTC
CASSGTESYEQYF
>TRBJ2-1|few|NA|TRBV6-4
TGTGCCAGCAGCCCAAGAGGCGGCAACTCCTACAATGAGCAGTTCTTC
CASSPRGGNSYNEQFF
>TRBJ2-7|NA|NA|TRBV3-1
TGTGCCAGCAGCGGGACCGATCTTAACTACGAGCAGTACTTC
CASSGTDLNYEQYF
>TRBJ1-5|NA|TRBD1|TRBV30
TGTGCCTGGAGTGCTAGCGGGACAGTCAATCAGCCCCAGCATTTT
CAWSASGTVNQPQHF
>TRBJ2-3|many|NA|TRBV20-1
TGCAGTGCTAGTCTTGGGAGAGATACGCAGTATTTT
CSASLGRDTQYF
>TRBJ2-2|many|NA|TRBV7-9
TGTGCCAGCAGCCCGGCCTCCCGCACCGGGGAGCTGTTTTTT
CASSPASRTGELFF
>TRBJ2-1|many|TRBD2|TRBV28
TGTGCCAGCAGACGAGTGGGCGGGAGGACCCACAATGAGCAGTTCTTC
CASRRVGGRTHNEQFF
>TRBJ2-7|many|TRBD2|TRBV7-9
TGTGCCAGCAGCTTAGGGGGAGGGATGTACGAGCAGTACTTC
CASSLGGGMYEQYF
>TRBJ2-1|few|TRBD2|TRBV9
TGTGCCAGCAGCCCACAAGCGGGAGGGCCTGTGTACGGCTACAATGAGCAGTTCTTC
CASSPQAGGPVYGYNEQFF
>TRBJ2-7|many|NA|TRBV27
TGTGCCAGCAGCCATTTCGGAGGAGTCCACGAGCAGTACTTC
CASSHFGGVHEQYF
>TRBJ2-2|many|TRBD2|TRBV3-1
TGTGCCAGCAGCCAAGAGTTCCTAGCGGGAGGGCCACTCCGGGACACCGGGGAGCTGTTTTTT
CASSQEFLAGGPLRDTGELFF
>TRBJ2-7|few|NA|TRBV28
TGTGCCAGCAGGCCCGGGACTGCTCAATACGAGCAGTACTTC
CASRPGTAQYEQYF
>TRBJ1-5|NA|NA|TRBV18
TGTGCCAGCTCACCCGGGGGCAGTACCAATCAGCCCCAGCATTTT
CASSPGGSTNQPQHF
>TRBJ2-3|many|TRBD2|TRBV28
TGTGCCAGCAGCTGGCCGGCGGGGGGCACAGATACGCAGTATTTT
CASSWPAGGTDTQYF
>TRBJ2-7|NA|NA|TRBV7-8
TGTGCCAGCAGCTTTCTCGAGGGAGCCTCCTACGAGCAGTACTTC
CASSFLEGASYEQYF
>TRBJ2-7|many|TRBD2|TRBV10-3
TGTGCCATCAGAGCAGCGGGAGGGGAGTCCTACGAGCAGTACTTC
CAIRAAGGESYEQYF
>TRBJ1-2|NA|NA|TRBV19
TGTGCCAGTAGTATACGGGACTCACCGTATGGCTACACCTTC
CASSIRDSPYGYTF
>TRBJ1-5|few|TRBD1|TRBV30
TGTGCCTGGAGTACGACAGGGTTATATAGCAATCAGCCCCAGCATTTT
CAWSTTGLYSNQPQHF
>TRBJ1-2|many|TRBD1|TRBV27
TGTGCCAGCACAGGGGGCTATGGCTACACCTTC
CASTGGYGYTF
>TRBJ2-1|many|TRBD2|TRBV2
TGTGCCAGCAGCTTACTAGCGGGAGGTCACAATGAGCAGTTCTTC
CASSLLAGGHNEQFF
>TRBJ2-7|many|NA|TRBV20-1
TGCAGTGCTAGAGATGAAGGCCGGTACTACGAGCAGTACTTC
CSARDEGRYYEQYF
>TRBJ2-7|many|NA|TRBV28
TGTGCCAGCAGTTTCTCCTTTTCCGAGGCAGGGGACTACGAGCAGTACTTC
CASSFSFSEAGDYEQYF